A single T cell receptor (beta chain) is shown here with its context. Repertoires were generated with immunoSEQ multiplex PCR, while TCRdb's copy carries only in-frame clones and drops some. The sample carries 4,500 to 5,500 clones, around a third recorded once. This entry comes from a study of sequential checkpoint blockade in melanoma. This sample's treatment: randomized to nivolumab then ipilimumab (arm A) or the reverse (arm B). The V end lost 6 bases, the J end lost 0 bases, and 12 bases lay between the germline ends. The CDR3 extends over 15 amino acids. The sample consisted of tumor tissue (inferred from file names), taken from a patient given nivolumab and ipilimumab in sequence. The receptor was isolated from a human donor with melanoma. J is TRBJ2-1 and V is TRBV6-7; TRBD2 is a possible D gene (6 bases). TRBV6-7 is reported as an ORF; its role is uncertain. CDR3 residues: CASRWDLSSYNEQFF. The CDR3 bases are TGTGCCAGCAGATGGGACTTAAGCTCCTACAATGAGCAGTTCTTC.